This TCR beta chain was identified in a study of CD8 T cells in Susac syndrome. The germline V gene encodes CDR1 GTSNPN and CDR2 SVGIG (reference sequence). The CDR3 totals 13 residues. After removal of 2 bases from V and 4 bases from J, the junction contained 4 bases not matched to a gene. Negative isolation was used for CD8+ and CD4+ T cells, and FACS enrichment was applied to TEMRA cells. Random hexamers were used to reverse transcribe roughly 0.5 to 1 ug of RNA. A single record per CDR3 protein comes from TCRdb applying MiXCR to the immunoSEQ multiplex PCR reads. The sample yields 150,000 to 200,000 distinct CDR3 sequences, approximately 93% seen once.

Sequenced material: CD4+ T cells from PBMCs. The chain has TRBV30 and TRBJ1-2; 7 positions match TRBD1. This receptor was obtained from a human donor with multiple sclerosis. The CDR3 is CAWSLTGPYGYTF. The CDR3 DNA reads TGTGCCTGGAGTTTGACAGGGCCCTATGGCTACACCTTC.